One T cell receptor (beta chain) is described in this entry. The sample is drawn from a study of blood T cell repertoires in COVID-19. At the level of the study: Material from acute and convalescent COVID-19 was sourced from the United States, Italy and Spain. PBMCs, B-cell-depleted T cells, or T cells were the source of the cDNA or gDNA that made up the material.

In the source study's methods: Researchers report that nucleated cell counts were estimated from reference gene primer amplification. Clones were read by immunoSEQ multiplex PCR, and TCRdb kept only the in-frame ones, dropping some. V, J and clone size derive from that table, while D and trimming were established from the DNA sequence. The table lists roughly 260,000 clones, just under 90% of them singletons. The germline V gene encodes CDR1 LGHDT and CDR2 YNNKEL (reference sequence). The CDR3 is 15 residues long. Trimming removed 4 bases from V and 7 bases from J; junction bases left unmatched: 10. This sequence joins TRBV3-1 (or the pseudogene TRBV3-2) and TRBJ2-5; 9 nucleotides line up with TRBD2. This TCR was recovered from a woman aged 40 to 50 with acute or convalescent COVID-19. Sequencing was done on a sample of peripheral blood. The CDR3 DNA follows: TGTGCCAGCAGCCGCAATAGCGGGGGCTCTGGGACCCAGTACTTC. This translates into CASSRNSGGSGTQYF.